Given below is one TCR beta chain in context. Its antigen remains unknown. This sample was taken from a study of cytomegalovirus exposure and HLA in healthy donors. General study results and limits: As immune exposure information, only CMV serostatus was available.

The PCR had 60 Vbeta and 13 Jbeta primers. Assay used: immunoSEQ multiplex PCR; TCRdb lists only in-frame clones, some missing. The profile shows 150,000 or so clones, just under 75% of them singletons. The source material was PBMCs. The source is a woman aged 18-30 years in good health and CMV-seronegative.

The CDR3 coding sequence is TGTGCCAGCAGGTTTGCTAGGAATGAAAAACTGTTTTTT. As protein: CASRFARNEKLFF. V usage is TRBV6-6 and J usage is TRBJ1-4; D is undetermined. Germline V lookup: CDR1 MNHNY, CDR2 SVGAGI (reference sequence). V was clipped by 6 bases and J by 5 bases, with 10 bases between them. This CDR3 has 13 residues.